These 28 T cell receptor beta chains originate from one sample sequenced in a study of Ad26.COV2.S vaccination and SARS-CoV-2 variants. Treatment: about 20 received Ad26.COV2.S at low or high dose, single or two shots; a few received placebo; per-sample allocation not given. Collection of samples fell on day 63 after the first vaccine or placebo injection. Method: immunoSEQ multiplex PCR; TCRdb's copy keeps in-frame clones and lacks some. This table holds about 460,000 clones, nearly 90% found once. The sample here was peripheral blood, taken in a trial of Ad26.COV2.S vaccine versus placebo. These receptors came from a person aged 18-65 years who received the Ad26.COV2.S COVID-19 vaccine or a placebo.

This chain joins TRBV6-5 and TRBJ1-1; D uncertain. Germline V CDR1 and CDR2: MNHEY, SVGAGI. This CDR3 is built from 14 residues. Trimming removed 5 bases from V and 14 bases from J, with 24 bases in between. CDR3 sequence reads: CASSPRHLGELFFF. In nucleotides, the CDR3 is TGTGCCAGCAGTCCGAGACACCTCGGGGAGTTGTTCTTCTTT.

This clone was observed a single time. The chain recombines TRBV20-1 with TRBJ1-1; D remains ambiguous. Germline V gene sequence: CDR1 DFQATT, CDR2 SNEGSKA (reference sequence). The CDR3 is made up of 11 amino acids. V was shortened by 7 bases and J by 8 bases, with 14 bases between the two germline ends. Written as DNA, the CDR3 is TGCAGTGAGGGCGCTAGGGAGGAAGCTTTCTTT. Protein sequence: CSEGAREEAFF.

V is TRBV4-1 and J is TRBJ1-1; D remains ambiguous. This CDR3 comprises 17 residues. Deletions cut 4 bases from V and 0 bases from J, with 18 bases between. Germline V gene sequence: CDR1 MGHRA, CDR2 YSYEKL. This CDR3 is CASSLGKARSLNTEAFF. The DNA of the CDR3 is TGCGCCAGCAGCCTCGGGAAGGCCCGGTCCTTGAACACTGAAGCTTTCTTT.

This chain joins TRBV11-2 and TRBJ2-2; TRBD2 might be the D (6 bases). This CDR3 is built from 16 residues. Germline values: CDR1 SGHAT, CDR2 FQNNGV. V was cut by 2 bases and J by 1 base, with 11 bases left in between. The CDR3 sequence is CASSLLGLRNTGELFF. CDR3 nucleotide sequence: TGTGCCAGCAGCTTACTGGGACTGAGGAACACCGGGGAGCTGTTTTTT. Variable domain in full (rest from reference TRBV11-2 and TRBJ2-2): EAGVAQSPRYKIIEKRQSVAFWCNPISGHATLYWYQQILGQGPKLLIQFQNNGVVDDSQLPKDRFSAERLKGVDSTLKIQPAKLEDSAVYLCASSLLGLRNTGELFFGEGSRLTVL.

This rearrangement joins TRBV7-3 to TRBJ2-4; TRBD1 might be the D (6 bases). V lost 8 bases to trimming and J lost 7 bases, with 15 bases between them. The CDR3 has 13 amino acids. CDR1 SGHTA and CDR2 FQGTGA come from the germline V gene. The CDR3 DNA reads as TGTGCCAGCGCTACAGGGTCTACGAACATTCAGTACTTC. Residues: CASATGSTNIQYF.

V usage is TRBV6-5 and J usage is TRBJ2-1; the D call may be TRBD1 or TRBD2 (5 bases each). This CDR3 has 16 residues. The V and J ends lost 0 bases and 8 bases respectively, with 17 bases between them. Germline-derived CDR1 and CDR2 are MNHEY and SVGAGI. The CDR3 region is CASSYSSPGPGYEQFF. CDR3 bases: TGTGCCAGCAGTTACTCGAGTCCGGGGCCGGGATATGAGCAGTTCTTC.

The chain has TRBV27 and TRBJ2-2; tentative D call: TRBD2 (6 bases). This CDR3 has 16 amino acids. Germline V gene lookup returns CDR1 MNHEY and CDR2 SMNVEV (reference sequence). V lost 1 base, J lost 4 bases, and 13 bases lay in between. The CDR3 loop is CASSLWDSGPTGELFF. The CDR3 DNA follows: TGTGCCAGCAGTTTATGGGATAGCGGCCCCACCGGGGAGCTGTTTTTT.

The chain joins TRBV7-9 to TRBJ2-1; 7 bases match TRBD2. The CDR3 extends over 15 amino acids. The J segment lost 1 base and the V segment lost 6 bases, leaving 6 bases of the junction unmatched. Germline V CDR1 and CDR2: SEHNR, FQNEAQ (reference sequence). The CDR3 DNA reads as TGTGCCAGCAGTTCCGGGACTATTTCCTACAATGAGCAGTTCTTC. Protein sequence: CASSSGTISYNEQFF.

This chain joins TRBV7-9 and TRBJ1-1; the match to TRBD1 covers 10 bases. Per germline, CDR1 SEHNR and CDR2 FQNEAQ (reference sequence). The CDR3 is 18 residues long. J gave up 0 bases and V 6 bases, and 13 bases lay outside the gene matches. The CDR3: CASRSTGTGAPLNTEAFF. CDR3 DNA sequence: TGTGCCAGCAGGTCTACCGGGACAGGGGCCCCTCTGAACACTGAAGCTTTCTTT.

The chain employs TRBV3-1 (or the pseudogene TRBV3-2) and TRBJ1-1; TRBD1 agrees at 7 bases. Germline V gene lookup returns CDR1 LGHDT and CDR2 YNNKEL (reference sequence). The junction had 4 bases not matched to a gene; V was cut back by 5 bases and J by 1 base. This CDR3 has 14 amino acids. The DNA of the CDR3 is TGTGCCAGCAGCTCGGACAGGACGAACACTGAAGCTTTCTTT. It encodes CASSSDRTNTEAFF.

The J gene is TRBJ1-2, the V gene TRBV7-9, with D hard to call. Looked up from germline, CDR1 is SEHNR and CDR2 is FQNEAQ (reference sequence). V was cut by 5 bases and J by 2 bases, with 3 bases left in between. The CDR3 has 11 amino acids. CDR3 sequence reads: CASSANYGYTF. DNA of the CDR3: TGTGCCAGCAGCGCGAACTATGGCTACACCTTC.

The chain links TRBV6-5 to TRBJ1-6; D not certain. With 7 bases removed from V and 0 bases from J, the gap between germline ends came to 7 bases. The CDR3 spans 14 residues. Germline V gene data show CDR1 as MNHEY and CDR2 as SVGAGI. CDR3 coding DNA: TGTGCCAGCAATCGCGGCTCCTATAATTCACCCCTCCACTTT. This codes for CASNRGSYNSPLHF.

The chain recombines TRBV4-1 with TRBJ2-1, with 8 bases identical to TRBD2. Germline lookup yields CDR1 MGHRA and CDR2 YSYEKL. The V segment lost 5 bases and the J segment 7 bases; nucleotides outside the gene matches: 13. The CDR3 has 16 amino acids. The CDR3 region has the DNA TGCGCCAGCAGCGCACCTACGGGAGGGGATAGGAATGAGCAGTTCTTC. Translation gives CASSAPTGGDRNEQFF.

This chain uses TRBV3-1 (or the pseudogene TRBV3-2) with TRBJ2-3, with D tentatively TRBD1 (5 bases). This CDR3 is 14 amino acids long. CDR1 LGHDT and CDR2 YNNKEL come from the germline V gene (reference sequence). V lost 3 bases and J 2 bases, leaving 9 bases between the germline ends. CDR3 residues: CASSQSRVTDTQYF. DNA of the CDR3: TGTGCCAGCAGCCAGAGCAGGGTCACAGATACGCAGTATTTT.

The chain has TRBV6-6 and TRBJ2-7; tentative D call: TRBD1 (5 bases). The V gene's germline CDR1 is MNHNY and CDR2 SVGAGI (reference sequence). With 5 bases removed from V and 2 bases from J, the gap between germline ends came to 7 bases. The CDR3 runs 12 residues. The CDR3 spells CASSDSTYEQYF. DNA for the CDR3: TGTGCCAGCAGTGACAGTACCTACGAGCAGTACTTC.

V and J are TRBV4-1 and TRBJ2-7; D not resolved. Trimming removed 4 bases at V and 2 bases at J, with 9 bases between. Germline CDR1 and CDR2: MGHRA and YSYEKL. CDR3 length: 13 amino acids. CDR3 amino acids: CASSLFETYEQYF. The CDR3 nucleotides are TGCGCCAGCAGCCTCTTCGAGACCTACGAGCAGTACTTC.

This clone has just one count. The rearrangement links TRBV29-1 to TRBJ2-7; D is possibly TRBD1 (6 bases). The CDR3 consists of 11 residues. Germline V gives CDR1 SQVTM, CDR2 ANQGSEA. V was pared by 7 bases and J by 6 bases, with 13 bases between. The CDR3 reads CSAANRAEQYF. The CDR3 DNA reads TGCAGCGCCGCGAACAGGGCCGAGCAGTACTTC.

V and J are TRBV7-9 and TRBJ2-3; 12 nucleotides match TRBD2. With 5 bases clipped from V and 4 bases from J, the junction kept 10 bases outside the gene matches. Germline CDR1 SEHNR, CDR2 FQNEAQ (reference sequence). This CDR3 is built from 17 residues. The CDR3, as DNA: TGTGCCAGCAGCATCCTAGCGGGGGGGCGCTTTCCAGATACGCAGTATTTT. Protein product: CASSILAGGRFPDTQYF.

The gene calls are TRBV28 and TRBJ1-2; D may be TRBD1 (6 bases). V was cut by 0 bases and J by 8 bases, with 10 bases left in between. CDR3 length: 13 amino acids. Germline lookup yields CDR1 MDHEN and CDR2 SYDVKM. The CDR3 DNA reads as TGTGCCAGCAGTTTATGGGGGGCGCGGGGCTACACCTTC. Its translation is CASSLWGARGYTF.

The gene calls are TRBV6-2 or TRBV6-3 and TRBJ1-1, with 7 bases that match TRBD1. V lost 2 bases to trimming and J lost 5 bases; unmatched junction nucleotides: 5. This CDR3 has 14 amino acids. Germline V gene sequence: CDR1 MNHEY, CDR2 SVGEGT. The CDR3: CASSYNRGSTEAFF. CDR3 nucleotide sequence: TGTGCCAGCAGTTACAACAGGGGCAGTACTGAAGCTTTCTTT.

V is TRBV7-9 and J is TRBJ1-2, with a weak D call TRBD1 (5 bases). V lost 8 bases and J lost 3, with 16 bases in between. Germline V lookup: CDR1 SEHNR, CDR2 FQNEAQ (reference sequence). This CDR3 has 14 residues. For the CDR3, the DNA is TGTGCCAGCGGCCTATCCGGGACGGACTATGGCTACACCTTC. This translates into CASGLSGTDYGYTF.

In its sample, this clone was seen once. The rearrangement uses TRBV30 and TRBJ1-5; 7 bases map to TRBD1. The V gene's germline CDR1 is GTSNPN and CDR2 SVGIG (reference sequence). The CDR3 has 18 amino acids. V shed 3 bases and J 0 bases; nucleotides not matched to a gene: 14. The CDR3 region has the DNA TGTGCCTGGAGCCGGTGGTCAGGGGGGATTCATAGCAATCAGCCCCAGCATTTT. This translates into CAWSRWSGGIHSNQPQHF.

This clone occurred once. This chain joins TRBV29-1 and TRBJ1-1; D ambiguous. CDR1 SQVTM and CDR2 ANQGSEA come from the germline V gene. Trimming shortened V by 5 bases and J by 10 bases, and 8 bases separated the two germline ends. This CDR3 is built from 9 residues. The chain's CDR3 is CSVTEGAFF. The CDR3 coding sequence is TGCAGCGTTACGGAGGGAGCTTTCTTT.

This sequence joins TRBV3-1 (or the pseudogene TRBV3-2) and TRBJ2-7, with D tentatively TRBD1 (6 bases). The CDR3 spans 15 residues. Trimming removed 4 bases from V and 4 bases from J, with 17 bases in between. Germline values: CDR1 LGHDT, CDR2 YNNKEL (reference sequence). This CDR3 is CASSLGDKGQYEQYF. In DNA, the CDR3 is TGTGCCAGCAGCCTCGGTGACAAGGGACAATACGAGCAGTACTTC.

This chain links TRBV7-9 with TRBJ1-2; 8 bases are a match to TRBD1. The length of the CDR3 is 13 residues. Germline CDR1 is SEHNR and CDR2 is FQNEAQ (reference sequence). The V and J ends lost 5 bases and 8 bases, in that order; junction bases with no gene match: 7. In nucleotides, the CDR3 is TGTGCCAGCAGCCCCGACAGGGGTAGGGGCTACACCTTC. This translates into CASSPDRGRGYTF.

The J gene is TRBJ2-7, the V gene TRBV7-4; TRBD1 agrees at 9 bases. The length of the CDR3 is 16 residues. CDR1 and CDR2 (germline): SGHVT, SQSDAQ. Trimming removed 7 bases from V and 6 bases from J; junction bases left unmatched: 16. In nucleotides, the CDR3 is TGTGCCAGCAACCGGACGTCCGGGACAGGGACCGCCGAGCAGTACTTC. Translated: CASNRTSGTGTAEQYF.

This rearrangement joins TRBV28 to TRBJ1-5; D gene uncertain. V dropped 1 base and J dropped 11 bases, with 12 bases sitting between them. Per the germline V gene, CDR1 is MDHEN and CDR2 is SYDVKM. There are 13 residues in the CDR3. The CDR3 is CASSLSRGSSQHF. In nucleotides, the CDR3 is TGTGCCAGCAGTTTATCCCGGGGATCATCCCAGCATTTT.

V and J are TRBV6-2 or TRBV6-3 and TRBJ2-7; 8 positions agree with TRBD2. The CDR3 sequence is 16 residues long. V lost 5 bases, J lost 3 bases, and 12 bases stayed unmatched. Germline V gives CDR1 MNHEY, CDR2 SVGEGT. The CDR3 DNA reads TGTGCCAGCAGTCCCCGGGGCACTAGCGGAAACTACGAGCAGTACTTC. Its translation: CASSPRGTSGNYEQYF.